Listed here is a single T cell receptor beta chain. Its antigen is undetermined. The repertoire was sequenced with immunoSEQ multiplex PCR; TCRdb's copy has only in-frame clones and lacks some. The repertoire has approximately 38,000 clones, 82% of them found once; the top ten carry approximately 7.3%. The record originates from a study of OX40 agonist ivuxolimab in advanced cancers. Findings and caveats of the study: Which antigen the expanded peripheral T cells recognized is unknown. Part of the nonresponder group also had normalized T-cell clonal expansion that was low.

The V gene end was trimmed by 5 bases and the J gene end by 9 bases; junction bases not matched to a gene: 10. CDR3 length: 14 residues. The germline V gene has CDR1 SGHDT and CDR2 YYEEEE. Autoimmune disease history or systemic immunosuppression meant exclusion. This chain joins TRBV5-6 and TRBJ2-1; 8 bases map to TRBD1. Sequenced here: CD4+ or CD8+ T cells sorted from blood, sampled in a trial of the OX40 agonist ivuxolimab. The clonotype was recovered from an adult with an advanced solid tumor such as melanoma, head and neck, liver or kidney cancer. The CDR3 region has the DNA TGTGCCAGCAGTGACAGGGGTTCGGGAGTTGAGCAGTTCTTC. It is translated as CASSDRGSGVEQFF.